These 29 T cell receptor beta chains were all obtained from the same sample, sequenced in a study of beta chain features in type 1 diabetes. Their cognate antigens are unknown. General study findings and limits: Type 1 diabetes patients showed a moderate but significant shortening of TCRB CDR3s in all four CD4+ subsets.

Since all of the isolated RNA was reverse transcribed, expressed TCRB transcripts were what got sequenced. Data came from immunoSEQ multiplex PCR; TCRdb stores just in-frame clones and leaves some out. The data contain some 290,000 clones, 14% of them singletons. The sample was naive CD4+ T cells from blood. The receptors originated from a man aged 30 to 39 with type 1 diabetes.

This rearrangement joins TRBV4-3 to TRBJ2-5, with TRBD2 as a possible D gene (5 bases). The CDR3 is 15 residues long. Germline CDR1 and CDR2: LGHNA and YSLEER. Trimming left V 0 bases short and J 4 bases short, with 12 bases between. CDR3 DNA: TGCGCCAGCAGCCAAGATAGGGCGGGTCGAGAGACCCAGTACTTC. It is translated as CASSQDRAGRETQYF.

A few counts support this clone. J is TRBJ2-3 and V is TRBV9; D gene ambiguous. Germline V gene data show CDR1 as SGDLS and CDR2 as YYNGEE. The CDR3 spans 12 residues. The V gene lost 3 bases and the J gene lost 8 bases, with 10 bases spanning the gap. CDR3 loop: CASSDGEITQYF. The CDR3 DNA sequence: TGTGCCAGCAGCGACGGAGAGATTACGCAGTATTTT.

In its sample, this clone was seen a few times. V is TRBV15 and J is TRBJ1-3, with D unresolved. CDR1 and CDR2 from the germline V gene are LNHNV and YYDKDF (reference sequence). V was pared by 0 bases and J by 0 bases, with 9 bases between. The CDR3 spans 16 residues. The CDR3 nucleotides are TGTGCCACCAGCAGAGAAGCAGGAAACTCTGGAAACACCATATATTTT. Its translation is CATSREAGNSGNTIYF.

The chain carries TRBV21-1 and TRBJ2-4; the table's D call, TRBD1, was not checked against the DNA. TRBV21-1 corresponds to a pseudogene. CDR3 length equals 13 residues. The CDR3 protein is CASSKPPGTAVYF. The CDR3 bases are TGTGCCAGCAGCAAACCCCCCGGGACAGCTGTTTACTTC.

This clone occurred a few times. The chain uses TRBV5-1 and TRBJ2-1; D possibly corresponds to TRBD1 (6 bases). V gave up 3 bases and J gave up 0 bases, with 13 bases separating them. Germline V lookup: CDR1 SGHRS, CDR2 YFSETQ. The CDR3 covers 16 residues. This chain's CDR3 is CASSSYGTPSYNEQFF. In DNA, the CDR3 is TGCGCCAGCAGCTCTTATGGGACACCCTCCTACAATGAGCAGTTCTTC.

The rearrangement joins TRBV28 to TRBJ2-7, with unresolved D. Germline CDR1 is MDHEN and CDR2 is SYDVKM. Trimming removed 8 bases at V and 0 bases at J, with 14 bases between. CDR3 length: 14 amino acids. For the CDR3, the DNA is TGTGCCAGCTGCTTATTTGGCACCTCCTACGAGCAGTACTTC. Protein product: CASCLFGTSYEQYF.

This clone was seen only a few times. The chain couples TRBV4-2 to TRBJ2-7, with unresolved D. V dropped 0 bases and J dropped 2 bases, with 8 bases sitting between them. The CDR3 runs to 14 residues. Germline V lookup: CDR1 LGHNA, CDR2 YNFKEQ. The DNA for the CDR3 is TGTGCCAGCAGCCAAGATCAAACAACCTACGAGCAGTACTTC. This translates into CASSQDQTTYEQYF.

V usage is TRBV16 and J usage is TRBJ2-7; D unresolved. The CDR3 sequence is 15 residues long. Germline V CDR1 and CDR2: KGHSY, FQNENV. Trimming took off 0 bases at V and 4 bases at J, with 13 bases between the two ends. CDR3 nucleotides: TGTGCCAGCAGCCAATCTTATGCGACATCATACGAGCAGTACTTC. Protein product: CASSQSYATSYEQYF.

This clone appeared a few times. J is TRBJ2-7 and V is TRBV28; no reliable D call. In germline, CDR1 is MDHEN, CDR2 SYDVKM. The CDR3 has 12 residues. V was pared by 8 bases and J by 0 bases, with 8 bases between. The CDR3 protein is CASAQRSYEQYF. The CDR3 DNA follows: TGTGCCAGCGCCCAGCGCTCCTACGAGCAGTACTTC.

This clone showed up just a few times. The chain has TRBV7-9 and TRBJ2-1, with D possibly matching TRBD2 (5 bases). V was cut by 3 bases and J by 10 bases, with 13 bases left in between. Germline V CDR1 and CDR2: SEHNR, FQNEAQ (reference sequence). The CDR3 spans 13 residues. Here the CDR3 reads CASSFERAREQFF. CDR3 coding DNA: TGTGCCAGCAGCTTCGAGAGGGCAAGGGAGCAGTTCTTC.

The table lists this clone with a few counts. The chain joins TRBV29-1 to TRBJ2-2; no reliable D call. The CDR3 is made up of 14 amino acids. V was clipped by 4 bases and J by 1 base, with 10 bases between them. In germline, CDR1 is SQVTM, CDR2 ANQGSEA. The DNA for the CDR3 is TGCAGCGTTGGTGGTACCGGGAACACCGGGGAGCTGTTTTTT. It encodes CSVGGTGNTGELFF.

Only a few counts were recorded for this clone. The same CDR3 arises from other DNA sequences in this sample as well. The gene calls are TRBV9 and TRBJ2-7; 11 bases fit TRBD2. The CDR3 is 14 amino acids. From germline, CDR1 is SGDLS and CDR2 YYNGEE. J gave up 6 bases and V 0 bases, and 2 bases lay outside the gene matches. CDR3 DNA: TGTGCCAGCAGCGTAGGTCTAGCGGGAGGCGAGCAGTACTTC. It specifies CASSVGLAGGEQYF.

This clone was detected only a few times. The chain joins TRBV13 to TRBJ2-2; TRBD2 agrees at 7 bases. This CDR3 is 15 amino acids long. CDR1 PRHDT and CDR2 FYEKMQ come from the germline V gene (reference sequence). The V and J ends lost 1 base and 6 bases, in that order; junction bases with no gene match: 5. CDR3 bases: TGTGCCAGCAGCTTAGTCGCGGGAGCGGCCGGGGAGCTGTTTTTT. This encodes CASSLVAGAAGELFF.

This clone showed up just a few times. The chain joins TRBV7-2 to TRBJ2-7; 8 bases map to TRBD2. Germline V gives CDR1 SGHTA, CDR2 FQGNSA. The CDR3 covers 15 residues. Trimming took 7 bases from V and 3 from J; bases not matched to a gene: 11. The CDR3: CASTSPPGGIYEQYF. In DNA, the CDR3 is TGTGCCAGCACCTCGCCACCGGGAGGGATCTACGAGCAGTACTTC.

The V call is TRBV10-3, the J call TRBJ2-7, with D tentatively TRBD1 (5 bases). This CDR3 is built from 13 residues. Germline loops: CDR1 ENHRY, CDR2 SYGVKD. Trimming took off 6 bases at V and 7 bases at J, with 16 bases between the two ends. The CDR3 sequence: CAIRDTGPPEQYF. The CDR3 DNA reads TGTGCCATCAGGGATACAGGACCCCCAGAGCAGTACTTC.

In its sample, this clone was seen a few times. Other DNA sequences of this sample code for an identical CDR3. The J gene is TRBJ1-2, the V gene TRBV7-9; D might be TRBD1 (5 bases). The CDR3 is 14 residues long. Trimming pared 2 bases from V and 3 bases from J, leaving 10 bases between. In germline, CDR1 is SEHNR, CDR2 FQNEAQ (reference sequence). For the CDR3, the DNA is TGTGCCAGCAGCTTACGCCGCAGGGACTATGGCTACACCTTC. Its protein product is CASSLRRRDYGYTF.

This clone turned up a few times. The chain combines TRBV6-5 with TRBJ2-7; D possibly corresponds to TRBD1 (6 bases). This CDR3 is 14 amino acids long. V was trimmed by 0 bases and J by 2 bases, leaving 8 bases between them. The germline CDR1 and CDR2 sequences are MNHEY and SVGAGI. The CDR3 DNA reads as TGTGCCAGCAGTTACTCGGCAGGGGCCTACGAGCAGTACTTC. This codes for CASSYSAGAYEQYF.

About this clone: This sample includes further DNA sequences coding for the same CDR3. The gene calls are TRBV9 and TRBJ1-3; D gene ambiguous. CDR3 length: 14 residues. V was trimmed by 0 bases and J by 2 bases, leaving 6 bases between them. From germline, CDR1 is SGDLS and CDR2 YYNGEE. CDR3 in amino acids: CASSVAGAGNTIYF. The CDR3 coding sequence is TGTGCCAGCAGCGTAGCAGGCGCTGGAAACACCATATATTTT.

This clone was observed a handful of times. This rearrangement joins TRBV7-9 to TRBJ1-2; D is unclear. The CDR3 runs 14 residues. The V end lost 8 bases, the J end lost 2 bases, and 15 bases lay between the germline ends. Germline CDR1 SEHNR, CDR2 FQNEAQ (reference sequence). The DNA for the CDR3 is TGTGCCAGCCTCAACGAGAGAGGGAACTATGGCTACACCTTC. This sequence encodes CASLNERGNYGYTF.

This clone was counted between two and nine times. The gene calls are TRBV7-8 and TRBJ2-5; 7 bases align to TRBD1. This CDR3 contains 14 residues. The germline CDR1 and CDR2 sequences are SGHVS and FQNEAQ. Losses at the gene ends were 4 bases for V and 3 bases for J; bases not matched to a gene: 5. CDR3 residues: CASSSGQMKETQYF. CDR3 nucleotide sequence: TGTGCCAGCAGCTCGGGACAGATGAAAGAGACCCAGTACTTC.

This clone was picked up a small number of times. The V gene is TRBV5-4, the J gene TRBJ2-7; a possible D gene is TRBD2 (5 bases). The V gene lost 1 base and the J gene lost 3 bases, with 11 bases spanning the gap. CDR3 length: 14 residues. CDR1 is SGHNT, CDR2 YYREEE, per germline (reference sequence). The CDR3 DNA is TGTGCCAGCAGCTTGAAACTAGATGGCTACGAGCAGTACTTC. Protein: CASSLKLDGYEQYF.

The chain couples TRBV7-2 to TRBJ2-1, with D possibly TRBD1 on 6 matching bases. The CDR3 length is 13 residues. Trimming took off 4 bases at V and 8 bases at J, with 12 bases between the two ends. Germline-derived CDR1 and CDR2 are SGHTA and FQGNSA. The CDR3 nucleotides read TGTGCCAGCAGCTCAACAGGGACACATGAGCAGTTCTTC. Translated: CASSSTGTHEQFF.

The V and J genes are TRBV29-1 and TRBJ1-1; 7 positions agree with TRBD1. CDR1 and CDR2 from the germline V gene are SQVTM and ANQGSEA. V was pared by 7 bases and J by 4 bases, with 12 bases of the junction left unmatched. This CDR3 is built from 14 residues. CDR3: CSAQQGSWGTEAFF. Written as DNA, the CDR3 is TGCAGCGCACAACAGGGGAGTTGGGGCACTGAAGCTTTCTTT.

This chain connects TRBV7-9 to TRBJ2-7, with 8 bases that match TRBD1. Trimming removed 5 bases from V and 7 bases from J; junction bases left unmatched: 10. This CDR3 comprises 14 residues. Germline V gives CDR1 SEHNR, CDR2 FQNEAQ (reference sequence). CDR3 sequence (DNA): TGTGCCAGCAGCCCCGGGACAGGCCGAAATGAGCAGTACTTC. This gives the protein CASSPGTGRNEQYF.

This clone has just a few counts. The chain carries TRBV7-2 and TRBJ1-2; weak D call: TRBD1 (6 bases). The CDR3 loop spans 14 amino acids. Germline V gives CDR1 SGHTA, CDR2 FQGNSA. V lost 5 bases and J lost 8, with 18 bases in between. CDR3 residues: CASSLPTGLGGYTF. In nucleotides, the CDR3 is TGTGCCAGCAGCCTACCTACAGGGCTGGGCGGCTACACCTTC. The full variable domain, in which reference TRBV7-2 and TRBJ1-2 provide the parts outside the CDR3, is GAGVSQSPSNKVTEKGKDVELRCDPISGHTALYWYRQSLGQGLEFLIYFQGNSAPDKSGLPSDRFSAERTGGSVSTLTIQRTQQEDSAVYLCASSLPTGLGGYTFGSGTRLTVV.

The chain has TRBV5-1 and TRBJ2-5; D is possibly TRBD2 (6 bases). The J call is in doubt because the DNA end fits TRBJ2-7 better. CDR1 and CDR2 from the germline V gene are SGHRS and YFSETQ. The CDR3 covers 13 residues. CDR3 amino acids: CASSPGTEYEQYF. The CDR3 DNA reads TGCGCCAGCAGCCCCGGGACTGAGTACGAGCAGTACTTC.

The chain combines TRBV6-1 with TRBJ2-5; unclear D gene. Per germline, CDR1 MNHNS and CDR2 SASEGT. This CDR3 is built from 14 residues. V shed 3 bases and J shed 3 bases, with 11 bases lying between them. CDR3 sequence (DNA): TGTGCCAGCAGTGACTTCGGCCAGGAAGAGACCCAGTACTTC. Translated: CASSDFGQEETQYF.

This clone was recorded a few times. This rearrangement joins TRBV5-1 to TRBJ2-5; no firm D call. This CDR3 has 13 amino acids. Per germline, CDR1 SGHRS and CDR2 YFSETQ. Trimming took 4 bases from V and 1 from J, leaving 8 bases between them. In nucleotides, the CDR3 is TGCGCCAGCAGCCCCTCCCCCCAAGAGACCCAGTACTTC. Translated, it gives CASSPSPQETQYF.

CDR3 sequence: CASSHGGLAENIQYF. DNA of the CDR3: TGCGCCAGCAGCCACGGCGGACTAGCGGAAAACATTCAGTACTTC. This chain joins TRBV4-1 and TRBJ2-4; 10 bases align to TRBD2. The trim removed 3 bases at V and 5 bases at J, leaving 4 bases unmatched. CDR1 is MGHRA, CDR2 YSYEKL, per germline. The CDR3 length is 15 residues.